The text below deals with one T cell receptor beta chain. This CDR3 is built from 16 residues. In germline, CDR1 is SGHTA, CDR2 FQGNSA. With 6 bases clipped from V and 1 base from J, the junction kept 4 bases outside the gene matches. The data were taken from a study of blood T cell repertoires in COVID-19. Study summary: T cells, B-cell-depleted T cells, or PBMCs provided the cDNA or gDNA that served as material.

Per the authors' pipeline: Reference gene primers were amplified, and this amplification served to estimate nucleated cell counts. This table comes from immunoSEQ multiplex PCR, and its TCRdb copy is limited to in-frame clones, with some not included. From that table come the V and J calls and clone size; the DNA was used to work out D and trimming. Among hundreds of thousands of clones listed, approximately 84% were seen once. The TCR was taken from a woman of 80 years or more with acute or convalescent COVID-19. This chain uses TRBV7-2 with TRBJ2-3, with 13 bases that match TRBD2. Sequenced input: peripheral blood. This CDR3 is CASRQTSGRGTDTQYF. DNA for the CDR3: TGTGCCAGCAGACAAACTAGCGGGAGGGGCACAGATACGCAGTATTTT.